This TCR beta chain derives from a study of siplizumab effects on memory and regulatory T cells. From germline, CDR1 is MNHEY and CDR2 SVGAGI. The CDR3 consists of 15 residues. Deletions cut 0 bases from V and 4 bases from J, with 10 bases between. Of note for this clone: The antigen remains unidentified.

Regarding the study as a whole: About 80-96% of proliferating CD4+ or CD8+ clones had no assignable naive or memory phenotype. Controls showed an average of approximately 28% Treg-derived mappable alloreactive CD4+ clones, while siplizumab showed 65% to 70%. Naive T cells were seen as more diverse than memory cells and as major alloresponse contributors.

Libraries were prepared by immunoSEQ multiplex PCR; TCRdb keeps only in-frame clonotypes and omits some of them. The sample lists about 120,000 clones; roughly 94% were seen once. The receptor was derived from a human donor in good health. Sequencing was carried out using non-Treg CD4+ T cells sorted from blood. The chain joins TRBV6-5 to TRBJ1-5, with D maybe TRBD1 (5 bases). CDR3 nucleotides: TGTGCCAGCAGTTACTCGGCGGGGCAGAATCAGCCCCAGCATTTT. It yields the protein CASSYSAGQNQPQHF.